One T cell receptor (beta chain) is described in this entry. Its cognate antigen is unknown. The CDR3 is 16 amino acids. Template switching incorporated UMIs with a 6-nucleotide sample barcode. TCRdb re-called the 5' RACE reads; one entry per CDR3 protein, DNA not given. The sample features 110,000 to 150,000 distinct CDR3 sequences, with around 1.2% in its top ten. These data originate in a study of monozygotic twins with inflammatory bowel disease. General study points: Patient repertoire variability may have increased through differing immunosuppressive treatments.

This rearrangement joins TRBV12-3 or TRBV12-4 to TRBJ2-1; without DNA, the TCRdb call of TRBD1 cannot be checked. Material: blood. The TCR was taken from a human donor with ulcerative colitis or Crohn's disease, or a healthy co-twin of an affected twin (not recorded which). CDR3 protein: CASSYKWDRSYNEQFF.